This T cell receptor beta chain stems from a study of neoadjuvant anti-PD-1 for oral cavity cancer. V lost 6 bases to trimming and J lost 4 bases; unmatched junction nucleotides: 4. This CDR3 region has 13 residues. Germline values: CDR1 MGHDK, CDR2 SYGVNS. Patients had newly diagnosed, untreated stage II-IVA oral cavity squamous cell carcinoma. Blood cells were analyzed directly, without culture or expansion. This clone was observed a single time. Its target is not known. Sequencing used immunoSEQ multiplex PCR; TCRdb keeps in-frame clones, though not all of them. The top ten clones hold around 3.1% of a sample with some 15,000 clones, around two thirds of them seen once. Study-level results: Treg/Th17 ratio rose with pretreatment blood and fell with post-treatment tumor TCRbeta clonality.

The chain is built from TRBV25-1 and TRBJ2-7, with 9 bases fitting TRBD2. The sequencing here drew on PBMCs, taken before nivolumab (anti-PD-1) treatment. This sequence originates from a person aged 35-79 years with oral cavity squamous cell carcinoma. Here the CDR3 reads CASRGSGSYEQYF. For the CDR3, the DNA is TGTGCCAGCAGGGGTAGCGGGAGTTACGAGCAGTACTTC.